Listed below are T cell receptor beta chains from one sample, sequenced in a study of blood T cells in healthy people across ages. TCRdb recomputed calls from the 5' RACE reads with MiXCR, one row per CDR3 protein. The profile covers roughly 730,000 distinct CDR3 sequences, with 56% appearing a single time and under 30% taken by the ten largest. Sequenced material: blood. All receptors derive from a man aged 40-50 years in good health. Each CDR3 is given with its conserved first and last residue. Only part of the rows carry a size: once, few, many, or a class if the clone is expanded.

J | size | V | CDR3
TRBJ2-5 | - | TRBV12-3/TRBV12-4 | CASSPGAGGRETQYF
TRBJ1-2 | - | TRBV5-1 | CANSSGTGTDGYTF
TRBJ2-4 | - | TRBV20-1 | CSAGLPGLAGGGQYF
TRBJ2-1 | - | TRBV21-1 | CASSKTGTGGVNEQFF
TRBJ2-5 | - | TRBV3-1 | CASSQSTGSGETQYF
TRBJ2-5 | - | TRBV12-3/TRBV12-4 | CASRPSGRETQYF
TRBJ1-1 | - | TRBV4-1 | CASSPDRLPEAFF
TRBJ2-1 | - | TRBV12-3/TRBV12-4 | CASSFEDRDNEQFF
TRBJ2-1 | - | TRBV30 | CAWSVLPGDEQFF
TRBJ2-7 | - | TRBV9 | CASSGGRRSAYEQYF
TRBJ2-7 | - | TRBV6-1 | CASNIDEQYF
TRBJ1-2 | - | TRBV7-9 | CASRPASNYGYTF
TRBJ1-4 | few | TRBV29-1 | CSVDKGATNEKLFF
TRBJ2-1 | - | TRBV11-1 | CASSQRGTYYNEQFF
TRBJ2-7 | - | TRBV28 | CASSLRWGLKQYF
TRBJ2-1 | - | TRBV6-5 | CASSYPSSTPLAGDYNEQFF
TRBJ1-5 | - | TRBV24-1 | CATSDSLQPQHF
TRBJ1-2 | many | TRBV3-1 | CASSQDVVGPDGYTF
- | once | TRBV27 | CASSVSSTGEQYF
TRBJ1-2 | - | TRBV5-1 | CASSPRVGGPYGYTF
TRBJ1-6 | - | TRBV9 | CASSVAGSTPLHF
TRBJ2-7 | - | TRBV4-3 | CASSQEATLSYEQYF
TRBJ2-1 | - | TRBV3-1 | CASSPQAGGANEQFF
TRBJ1-2 | few | TRBV7-9 | CASSPSPNYGYTF
TRBJ1-4 | - | TRBV6-1 | CASRPIEQGEKLFF
TRBJ2-1 | - | TRBV15 | CATSSGYNEQFF
TRBJ2-3 | - | TRBV4-1 | CASSLTTGKGSNTQYF
TRBJ2-5 | - | TRBV20-1 | CSAKIQGASQETQYF
TRBJ1-1 | - | TRBV28 | CASSRQGRTEAFF
TRBJ1-6 | few | TRBV12-3/TRBV12-4 | CASSLGADSPLHF
TRBJ2-1 | - | TRBV9 | CASSLSSTGINEQFF
TRBJ2-6 | once | TRBV11-2 | CASSSDMPDGANVLTF
TRBJ2-7 | - | TRBV20-1 | CSARDAGTTYEQYF
TRBJ1-5 | - | TRBV5-1 | CASSFGHGDQPQHF
TRBJ1-5 | few | TRBV10-3 | CAISESGTGGNQPQHF
TRBJ2-3 | - | TRBV24-1 | CATSALGVDTQYF
TRBJ1-2 | - | TRBV5-1 | CASSENRDRGYTF
TRBJ2-3 | - | TRBV24-1 | CATSDFGQYTDTQYF
TRBJ2-7 | few | TRBV7-2 | CASSLAGLAAYEQYF